This T cell receptor (beta chain) was observed in a study of T cells in Graves' hyperthyroidism and ophthalmopathy. Study conclusions and caveats: A model using 13 V-J features told ophthalmopathy apart from stable hyperthyroidism.

About this clonotype: Its antigen is unknown.

CDR1 and CDR2 from the germline V gene are SGHTA and FQGNSA. The CDR3 is 16 residues long. V dropped 5 bases and J dropped 8; count of bases not matched to a gene: 13. RNA transcripts yielded amplified TCR beta CDR3 regions. In the first-round RT-PCR of the TCR CDR3, the HTBI primer set was used. TCRdb redid the calling of the multiplex PCR reads with MiXCR, one entry per CDR3 protein. The sample yields about 840,000 distinct CDR3 sequences, 35% to 40% seen once. V gene TRBV7-2 combines with J gene TRBJ1-4; 8 positions agree with TRBD1. The specimen was blood. The receptor comes from a man aged 18 to 30 with Graves' hyperthyroidism. In nucleotides, the CDR3 is TGTGCCAGCAGCCAACTGCAGGGGGCTACGGGGGAAAAACTGTTTTTT. Protein product: CASSQLQGATGEKLFF.